The entry below gives a single T cell receptor beta chain sequence along with its context. This specimen belongs to a study of blood T cell repertoires in COVID-19. With 4 bases clipped from V and 6 bases from J, the junction kept 11 bases outside the gene matches. The germline gives CDR1 SEHNR, CDR2 FQNEAQ (reference sequence). The CDR3 sequence is 15 residues long. Only in-frame clones appear in the TCRdb table, and some are missing; sequencing was by immunoSEQ multiplex PCR. This table has roughly 300,000 clones, approximately 83% appearing once. The source of this sequence is a human donor in a cohort sampled during active COVID-19. V gene TRBV7-9 combines with J gene TRBJ2-7, with 8 nucleotides matching TRBD2. The sample comprised peripheral blood. DNA of the CDR3: TGTGCCAGCAGCTCCAGCCAAGCGGGAGTTGGCGAGCAGTACTTC. It translates to CASSSSQAGVGEQYF.